This TCR beta chain originates from a study of shared clonotypes between healthy human individuals. Whole-study results and caveats: The study found lower generation probabilities in non-shared clonotypes than in those shared by all four donors.

As concerns this clone: Its matching antigen is unknown.

Some clones are missing from TCRdb's copy, which holds only in-frame ones; the method was immunoSEQ multiplex PCR. Among a few million clones listed, 85% to 95% were seen once. This receptor was obtained from a man between 18 and 35 years old in good health. Some clones in this sample may be carry-over from other donors' samples. The sequenced material came from naive CD4+ T cells from PBMCs. The subset: CD45RA+ positively selected.

This chain's CDR3 is CASSLAHIDYEQYF. The CDR3 DNA sequence: TGTGCCAGCAGCTTAGCCCACATTGACTACGAGCAGTACTTC. The genes are TRBV7-6 and TRBJ2-7; D remains unclear. V dropped 0 bases and J dropped 3 bases, with 9 bases sitting between them. There are 14 residues in the CDR3. The germline CDR1 and CDR2 sequences are SGHVS and FNYEAQ.